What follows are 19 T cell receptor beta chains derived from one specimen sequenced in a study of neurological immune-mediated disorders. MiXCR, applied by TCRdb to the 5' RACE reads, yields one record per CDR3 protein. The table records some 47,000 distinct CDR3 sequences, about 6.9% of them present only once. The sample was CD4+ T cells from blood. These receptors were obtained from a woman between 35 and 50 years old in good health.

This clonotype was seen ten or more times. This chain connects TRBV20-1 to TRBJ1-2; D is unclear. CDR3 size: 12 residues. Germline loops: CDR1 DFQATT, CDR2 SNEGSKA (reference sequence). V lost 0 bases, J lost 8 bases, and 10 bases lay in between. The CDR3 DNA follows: TGCAGTGCTAGAGATAAGGGTTTCGGCTACACCTTC. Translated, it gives CSARDKGFGYTF.

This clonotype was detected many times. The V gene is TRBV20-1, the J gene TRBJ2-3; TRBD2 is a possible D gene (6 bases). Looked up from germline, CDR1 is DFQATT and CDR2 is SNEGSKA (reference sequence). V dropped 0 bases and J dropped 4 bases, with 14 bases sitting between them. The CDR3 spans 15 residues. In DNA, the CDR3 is TGCAGTGCTAGAGATGGGGGGAGTCATGCAGATACGCAGTATTTT. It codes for CSARDGGSHADTQYF.

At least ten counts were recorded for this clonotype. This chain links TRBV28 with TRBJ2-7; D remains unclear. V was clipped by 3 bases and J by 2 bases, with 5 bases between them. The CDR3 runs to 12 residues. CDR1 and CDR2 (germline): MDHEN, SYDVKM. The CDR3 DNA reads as TGTGCCAGCAGTTTGATCCCCTACGAGCAGTACTTC. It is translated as CASSLIPYEQYF.

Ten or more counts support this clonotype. The CDR3 DNA reads TGTGCCAGCAGCAAAGCCCGCCCAGGGGGGGAGAGGGAGACCCAGTACTTC. It codes for CASSKARPGGERETQYF. The genes are TRBV21-1 and TRBJ2-5; the listed D gene, TRBD1, was not tested against the DNA. TRBV21-1 is listed as a pseudogene. The CDR3 runs to 17 residues.

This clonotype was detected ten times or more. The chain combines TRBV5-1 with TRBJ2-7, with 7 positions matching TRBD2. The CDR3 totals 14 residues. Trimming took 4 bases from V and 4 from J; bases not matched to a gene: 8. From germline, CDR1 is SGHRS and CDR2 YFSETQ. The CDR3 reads CASSAMGGSYEQYF. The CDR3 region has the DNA TGCGCCAGCAGCGCAATGGGCGGGAGTTACGAGCAGTACTTC.

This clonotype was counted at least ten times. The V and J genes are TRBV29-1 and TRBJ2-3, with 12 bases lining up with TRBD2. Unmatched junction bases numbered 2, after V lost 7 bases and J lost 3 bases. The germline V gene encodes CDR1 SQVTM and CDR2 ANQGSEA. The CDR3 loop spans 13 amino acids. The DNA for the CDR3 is TGCAGCGCCGGGACTAGCGGGACAGATACGCAGTATTTT. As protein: CSAGTSGTDTQYF.

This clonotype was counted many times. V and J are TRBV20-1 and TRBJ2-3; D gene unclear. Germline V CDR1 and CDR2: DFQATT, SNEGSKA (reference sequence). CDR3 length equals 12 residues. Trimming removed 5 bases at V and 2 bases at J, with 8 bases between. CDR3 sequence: CSASGFTDTQYF. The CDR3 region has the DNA TGCAGTGCTTCGGGTTTCACAGATACGCAGTATTTT.

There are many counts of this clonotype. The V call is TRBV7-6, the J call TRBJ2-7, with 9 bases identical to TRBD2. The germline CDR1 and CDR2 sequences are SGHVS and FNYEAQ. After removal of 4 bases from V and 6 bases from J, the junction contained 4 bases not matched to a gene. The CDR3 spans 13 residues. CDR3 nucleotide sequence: TGTGCCAGCAGCTCGGGACTAGCAGGCGAGCAGTACTTC. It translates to CASSSGLAGEQYF.

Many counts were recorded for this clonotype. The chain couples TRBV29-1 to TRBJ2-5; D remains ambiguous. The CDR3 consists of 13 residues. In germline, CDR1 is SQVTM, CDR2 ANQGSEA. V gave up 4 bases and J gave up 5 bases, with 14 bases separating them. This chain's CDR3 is CSVGFGIDETQYF. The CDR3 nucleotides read TGCAGCGTTGGCTTTGGTATCGACGAGACCCAGTACTTC.

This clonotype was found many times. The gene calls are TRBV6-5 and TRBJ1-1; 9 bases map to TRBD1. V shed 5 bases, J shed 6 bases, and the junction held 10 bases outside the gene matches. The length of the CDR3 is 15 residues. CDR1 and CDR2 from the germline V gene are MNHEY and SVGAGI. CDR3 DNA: TGTGCCAGCAGTCCCCGGGACAGGGCGATCGCTGAAGCTTTCTTT. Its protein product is CASSPRDRAIAEAFF.

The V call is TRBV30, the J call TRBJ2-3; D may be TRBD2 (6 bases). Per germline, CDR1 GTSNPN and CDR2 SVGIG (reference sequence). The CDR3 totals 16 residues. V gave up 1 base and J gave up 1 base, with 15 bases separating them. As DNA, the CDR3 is TGTGCCTGGAGTGCCCGCCTCGGAGGGGGCACAGATACGCAGTATTTT. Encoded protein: CAWSARLGGGTDTQYF.

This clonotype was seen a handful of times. CDR3 amino acids: CASSSASAGRNEKLFF. In DNA, the CDR3 is TGTGCCAGCAGTTCCGCCTCCGCGGGACGGAATGAAAAACTGTTTTTT. The chain combines TRBV12-3 or TRBV12-4 with TRBJ1-4, with D possibly matching TRBD1 (5 bases). This CDR3 is built from 16 residues. V shed 4 bases and J shed 5 bases, with 17 bases lying between them.

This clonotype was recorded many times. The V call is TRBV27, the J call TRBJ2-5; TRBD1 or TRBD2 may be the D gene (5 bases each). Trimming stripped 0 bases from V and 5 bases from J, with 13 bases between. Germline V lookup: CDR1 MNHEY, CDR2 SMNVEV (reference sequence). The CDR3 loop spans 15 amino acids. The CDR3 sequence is CASSLSFWGSETQYF. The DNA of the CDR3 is TGTGCCAGCAGTTTATCGTTTTGGGGGTCGGAGACCCAGTACTTC.

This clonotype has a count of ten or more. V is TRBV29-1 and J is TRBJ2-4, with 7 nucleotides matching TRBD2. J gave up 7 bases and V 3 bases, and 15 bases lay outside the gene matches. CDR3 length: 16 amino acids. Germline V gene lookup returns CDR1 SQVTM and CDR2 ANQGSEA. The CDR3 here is CSVDVAGVGLGNIQYF. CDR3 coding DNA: TGCAGCGTTGACGTCGCGGGAGTAGGGTTGGGGAACATTCAGTACTTC.

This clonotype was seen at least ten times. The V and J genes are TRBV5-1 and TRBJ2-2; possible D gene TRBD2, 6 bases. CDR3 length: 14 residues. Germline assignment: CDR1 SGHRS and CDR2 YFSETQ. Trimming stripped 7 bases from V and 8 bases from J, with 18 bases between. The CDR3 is CASLRDSQGGELFF. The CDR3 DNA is TGCGCCAGCCTACGGGACTCTCAGGGAGGGGAGCTGTTTTTT.

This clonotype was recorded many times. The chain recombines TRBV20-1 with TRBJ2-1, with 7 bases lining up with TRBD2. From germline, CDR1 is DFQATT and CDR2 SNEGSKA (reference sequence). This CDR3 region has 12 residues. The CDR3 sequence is CKRGVRQDEQFF. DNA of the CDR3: TGCAAGCGGGGAGTGCGCCAGGATGAGCAGTTCTTC.

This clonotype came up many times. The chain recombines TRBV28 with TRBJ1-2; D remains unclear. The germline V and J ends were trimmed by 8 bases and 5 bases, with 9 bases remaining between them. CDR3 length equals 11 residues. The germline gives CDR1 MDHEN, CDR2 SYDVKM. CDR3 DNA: TGTGCCAGCTCTACCCCATATGGCTACACCTTC. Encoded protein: CASSTPYGYTF.

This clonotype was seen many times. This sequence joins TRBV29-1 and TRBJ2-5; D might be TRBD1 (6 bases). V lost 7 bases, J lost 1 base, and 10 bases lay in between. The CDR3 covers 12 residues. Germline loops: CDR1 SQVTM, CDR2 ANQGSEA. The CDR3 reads CSANRVQETQYF. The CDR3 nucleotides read TGCAGCGCAAACAGGGTCCAAGAGACCCAGTACTTC.

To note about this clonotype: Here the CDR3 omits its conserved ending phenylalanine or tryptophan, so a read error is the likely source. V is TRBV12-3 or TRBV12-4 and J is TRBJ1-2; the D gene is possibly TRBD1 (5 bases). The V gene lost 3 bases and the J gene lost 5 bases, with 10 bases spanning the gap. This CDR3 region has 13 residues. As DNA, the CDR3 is TGTGCCAGCAGTTTGGGCAGGGCTTATGGCTACACCATC. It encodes CASSLGRAYGYTI.